This passage covers 5 T cell receptor beta chains from one sample sequenced in a study of T cell repertoires in cytomegalovirus infection. These receptors have no known antigen. TCRdb re-derived calls from the reads in MiXCR, one entry per CDR3 protein. The sample includes 750,000 to 950,000 distinct CDR3 sequences, about 28% of them seen just once. This specimen was cultured CD8+ T cells from PBMCs, taken from culture after CMV antigen stimulation. All receptors come from a human donor in good health (CMV status not recorded). Some clones in this sample may be carry-over from other donors' samples.

This clonotype was picked up many times. The V gene is TRBV7-2, the J gene TRBJ1-1, with D maybe TRBD1 (5 bases). The CDR3 consists of 14 residues. Per germline, CDR1 SGHTA and CDR2 FQGNSA. The germline V and J ends were trimmed by 5 bases and 7 bases, with 17 bases remaining between them. The CDR3 bases are TGTGCCAGCAGCCCCCGAGAGGGGTTGGGTGAAGCTTTCTTT. This encodes CASSPREGLGEAFF.

This chain uses TRBV29-1 with TRBJ1-2; D unresolved. This CDR3 has 12 amino acids. Germline V gene lookup returns CDR1 SQVTM and CDR2 ANQGSEA. V shed 8 bases and J shed 7 bases, with 17 bases lying between them. The CDR3 sequence: CSIGLGSRGYTF. DNA of the CDR3: TGCAGCATAGGCTTGGGGTCCCGTGGCTACACCTTC.

There are a few counts of this clonotype. The J gene is TRBJ1-2, the V gene TRBV20-1; D not certain. The V gene's germline CDR1 is DFQATT and CDR2 SNEGSKA (reference sequence). The V end lost 0 bases, the J end lost 4 bases, and 21 bases lay between the germline ends. This CDR3 spans 17 amino acids. The CDR3 reads CSARDKGSPIRPYGYTF. The CDR3 DNA is TGCAGTGCTAGAGATAAGGGTAGCCCGATCCGCCCCTATGGCTACACCTTC.

This clonotype has only a few counts. This chain connects TRBV19 to TRBJ2-1; maybe TRBD2 (5 bases). With 5 bases removed from V and 3 bases from J, the gap between germline ends came to 20 bases. From germline, CDR1 is LNHDA and CDR2 SQIVND (reference sequence). This CDR3 has 17 residues. The CDR3 loop is CASSQDSRYTFYNEQFF. CDR3 coding DNA: TGTGCCAGTAGTCAGGACTCCCGTTATACTTTCTACAATGAGCAGTTCTTC.

At least ten counts were recorded for this clonotype. The chain links TRBV7-8 to TRBJ2-1; no reliable D call. This CDR3 region has 13 residues. Germline V gives CDR1 SGHVS, CDR2 FQNEAQ. V dropped 3 bases and J dropped 6 bases, with 9 bases sitting between them. CDR3 DNA sequence: TGTGCCAGCAGCTTCCTGGGTAGCAATGAGCAGTTCTTC. Amino acid sequence: CASSFLGSNEQFF.